The sequence of this T cell receptor (beta chain) was determined in a study of T cell repertoires in cytomegalovirus infection. Study-wide findings and caveats: Carriage of CMV together with the relevant HLA was identifiable through cumulative public TCR beta family frequency.

With respect to this clonotype: Its specificity is not known.

TCRdb re-analysed the reads in MiXCR, keeping a single row per CDR3 protein. The repertoire holds almost 300,000 distinct CDR3 sequences, about 9.2% seen once, with approximately 2.4% in the top ten. Unmatched junction bases numbered 7, after V lost 0 bases and J lost 3 bases. The CDR3 totals 16 residues. Germline lookup yields CDR1 DFQATT and CDR2 SNEGSKA (reference sequence). The TCR was taken from a human donor in good health (CMV status not recorded). Some clones in this sample may be carry-over from other donors' samples. This chain joins TRBV20-1 and TRBJ1-1; 10 bases are a match to TRBD1. Sequenced sample: PBMCs. The CDR3 nucleotides are TGCAGTGCTAGAGACGGGACAGGGGTCGGTGACACTGAAGCTTTCTTT. It specifies CSARDGTGVGDTEAFF.